These T cell receptor beta chains were read from a single sample in a study of blood T cell repertoires in COVID-19. The assay was immunoSEQ multiplex PCR, and TCRdb's table has in-frame clones only and misses some. The repertoire has hundreds of thousands of clones, roughly 88% of them found once; the top ten carry just under 1%. The sample taken for sequencing was PBMCs or T cells enriched from blood (not recorded which). The receptor set was obtained from a woman aged 25-40 years who had recovered from COVID-19. CDR3s include the opening cysteine and the closing phenylalanine or tryptophan. Each record gives: V gene, clone size, D gene, J gene, CDR3 DNA, CDR3 protein. D genes are given only for firm matches. Rows give clone size only sometimes, using once, few, many, or a class for an expanded clone.

V: TRBV30; size: once; D: .; J: TRBJ2-7; DNA: TGTGCCTGGAGTCTGACGGCCGTACTAACCTACGAGCAGTACTTC; CDR3: CAWSLTAVLTYEQYF
V: TRBV10-1; size: once; D: .; J: TRBJ2-1; DNA: TGCGCCAGCAGCCCCAAGGTAGGAGGCGGGTACAATGAGCAGTTCTTC; CDR3: CASSPKVGGGYNEQFF
V: TRBV10-3; size: .; D: .; J: TRBJ1-1; DNA: TGTGCCATCAGTGAATTCGAGGTCACTGAAGCTTTCTTT; CDR3: CAISEFEVTEAFF
V: TRBV27; size: .; D: .; J: TRBJ1-1; DNA: TGTGCCAGCAGGCAAGGGGCTGAAGCTTTCTTT; CDR3: CASRQGAEAFF
V: TRBV5-8; size: .; D: TRBD1; J: TRBJ2-5; DNA: TGTGCCAGCAGCAAAAACACAGGGGCACAATCCGAGACCCAGTACTTC; CDR3: CASSKNTGAQSETQYF
V: TRBV28; size: .; D: TRBD1; J: TRBJ1-1; DNA: TGTGCCAGCAGTTTGGTCAGGGGGGAAGCTTTCTTT; CDR3: CASSLVRGEAFF
V: TRBV6-2/TRBV6-3; size: .; D: TRBD1; J: TRBJ2-1; DNA: TGTGCCAGCAGTGACCGGGACAGATCCTACAATGAGCAGTTCTTC; CDR3: CASSDRDRSYNEQFF
V: TRBV3-1/TRBV3-2; size: .; D: TRBD2; J: TRBJ2-3; DNA: TGTGCCAGCAGTCGTAGCGGGGGGGCCGGATTAGCGCAGTATTTT; CDR3: CASSRSGGAGLAQYF
V: TRBV29-1; size: few; D: .; J: TRBJ1-1; DNA: TGCAGCCCGACTCGAGCCTCGAACACTGAAGCTTTCTTT; CDR3: CSPTRASNTEAFF
V: TRBV5-4; size: .; D: .; J: TRBJ1-2; DNA: TGTGCCAGCACCTCACTGGAGAGCGGCTACACCTTC; CDR3: CASTSLESGYTF
V: TRBV27; size: .; D: .; J: TRBJ1-4; DNA: TGTGCCAGCAGTTTCTCCAGGCTTAATGAAAAACTGTTTTTT; CDR3: CASSFSRLNEKLFF
V: TRBV4-3; size: once; D: .; J: TRBJ2-3; DNA: TGCGCCAGCAGCCAAGATGGTGCGGATACGCAGTATTTT; CDR3: CASSQDGADTQYF
V: TRBV5-1; size: .; D: .; J: TRBJ2-7; DNA: TGCGCCAGCAGCTTGGGGGCCCGGGTAGGGGTCCACGAGCAGTACTTC; CDR3: CASSLGARVGVHEQYF
V: TRBV2; size: .; D: .; J: TRBJ2-3; DNA: TGTGCCAGCAGTGGTGCCGGGATCACAGATACGCAGTATTTT; CDR3: CASSGAGITDTQYF
V: TRBV5-1; size: .; D: .; J: TRBJ1-1; DNA: TGCGCCAGCAGCGCACCGACAGGATCGGGCACTGAAGCTTTCTTT; CDR3: CASSAPTGSGTEAFF
V: TRBV24-1; size: .; D: .; J: TRBJ2-1; DNA: TGTGCCACCAGTGCCTCCGGGGGTCAACTGTCCAATGAGCAGTTCTTC; CDR3: CATSASGGQLSNEQFF
V: TRBV5-1; size: .; D: TRBD1; J: TRBJ2-5; DNA: TGCGCCAGCAGCTTGGCCCCCGGACAGGGGGGAGAGACCCAGTACTTC; CDR3: CASSLAPGQGGETQYF
V: TRBV7-3; size: .; D: .; J: TRBJ2-5; DNA: TGTGCCAGCAGCTTAAGGGTAGATAGGGGACAAGAGACCCAGTACTTC; CDR3: CASSLRVDRGQETQYF
V: TRBV6-5; size: few; D: .; J: TRBJ2-6; DNA: TGTGCCAGCAGTTACTCTGGGGGCGCTGGGGCCAACGTCCTGACTTTC; CDR3: CASSYSGGAGANVLTF
V: TRBV2; size: .; D: TRBD1; J: TRBJ2-3; DNA: TGTGCCAGTACAGGGGGCGCAGATACGCAGTATTTT; CDR3: CASTGGADTQYF
V: TRBV6-2/TRBV6-3; size: .; D: TRBD2; J: TRBJ2-1; DNA: TGTGCCAGCAGTCTTCCCGGGACTAGCGGGGGGATTGAGCAGTTCTTC; CDR3: CASSLPGTSGGIEQFF
V: TRBV24-1; size: .; D: TRBD1; J: TRBJ2-5; DNA: TGTGCCACCAGTGGGACAGGGGGTTCCGGGGAGACCCAGTACTTC; CDR3: CATSGTGGSGETQYF
V: TRBV27; size: .; D: .; J: TRBJ1-2; DNA: TGTGCCAGCAGTTTTAGGCAGGGGCCCCTCTATGGCTACACCTTC; CDR3: CASSFRQGPLYGYTF
V: TRBV4-1; size: .; D: .; J: TRBJ1-6; DNA: TGCGCCAGCAGCCGAGAAATCGCCGGGACTTGGGATTCACCCCTCCACTTT; CDR3: CASSREIAGTWDSPLHF
V: TRBV27; size: .; D: TRBD1; J: TRBJ2-5; DNA: TGTGCCAGCAGTTTATCGAGAACAGGGGGTGAGACCCAGTACTTC; CDR3: CASSLSRTGGETQYF
V: TRBV5-4; size: once; D: TRBD2; J: TRBJ2-2; DNA: TGTGCCAGCAGCTTGGGGGGCCTAGCGGGAAACACCGGGGAGCTGTTTTTT; CDR3: CASSLGGLAGNTGELFF
V: TRBV10-3; size: .; D: TRBD1; J: TRBJ2-2; DNA: TGTGCCATCCCAACAGGGGCGGGCACCGGGGAGCTGTTTTTT; CDR3: CAIPTGAGTGELFF
V: TRBV7-2; size: .; D: .; J: TRBJ2-1; DNA: TGTGCCAGCAGCTTATTCCCTCGGTCAGGCCTCTACAATGAGCAGTTCTTC; CDR3: CASSLFPRSGLYNEQFF
V: TRBV4-1; size: .; D: TRBD2; J: TRBJ2-7; DNA: TGCGCCAGCAGCCAAGGTCTGCTAGCGGGAGGGCGCAACGAGCAGTACTTC; CDR3: CASSQGLLAGGRNEQYF
V: TRBV5-8; size: .; D: .; J: TRBJ1-3; DNA: TGTGCCAGCAGCCCTGGGACAACCGGAAACACCATATATTTT; CDR3: CASSPGTTGNTIYF
V: TRBV20-1; size: .; D: .; J: TRBJ1-1; DNA: TGCAGTGCCCCCTTGGCAGGAGAAGCTTTCTTT; CDR3: CSAPLAGEAFF
V: TRBV5-1; size: .; D: TRBD2; J: TRBJ2-7; DNA: TGCGCCAGCAGCTTGACAACTAGCGGCCCGGTTACATTCTACGAGCAGTACTTC; CDR3: CASSLTTSGPVTFYEQYF
V: TRBV7-9; size: .; D: .; J: TRBJ2-7; DNA: TGTGCCAGCAGCTTAATACCAGTCTCCTACGAGCAGTACTTC; CDR3: CASSLIPVSYEQYF
V: TRBV28; size: .; D: .; J: TRBJ1-2; DNA: TGTGCCAGCAGTTTCCGGGGTCGGGCCTCATTAATTCGGTCCCTGTATGGCTACACCTTC; CDR3: CASSFRGRASLIRSLYGYTF
V: TRBV28; size: .; D: TRBD1; J: TRBJ1-1; DNA: TGTGCCAGCGGGGACAGTATGAACACTGAAGCTTTCTTT; CDR3: CASGDSMNTEAFF
V: TRBV10-2; size: .; D: .; J: TRBJ2-4; DNA: TGCGCCAGCACTCGACAGGACGGGGTTGCCAAAAACATTCAGTACTTC; CDR3: CASTRQDGVAKNIQYF
V: TRBV27; size: .; D: .; J: TRBJ1-4; DNA: TGTGCCAGCAGTTCCCCCAGGGGTGAGAATGAAAAACTGTTTTTT; CDR3: CASSSPRGENEKLFF
V: TRBV3-1/TRBV3-2; size: .; D: TRBD1; J: TRBJ2-7; DNA: TGTGCCAGCAGCCAAGGCAAAGGGACAGGGGACCTTTTGGGGCAGTACTTC; CDR3: CASSQGKGTGDLLGQYF
V: TRBV18; size: .; D: TRBD1; J: TRBJ2-7; DNA: TGTGCCAGCTCCCCGCGCAGGGGGCTGGACGAGCAGTACTTC; CDR3: CASSPRRGLDEQYF
V: TRBV24-1; size: .; D: .; J: TRBJ2-6; DNA: TGTGCCCCTGGTAAGCTTACTCGGGGAGCCAACGTCCTGACTTTC; CDR3: CAPGKLTRGANVLTF
V: TRBV6-1; size: .; D: .; J: TRBJ2-7; DNA: TGTGCCAGCAGTGACCAGGGAAGGGTCTGGAACGAGCAGTACTTC; CDR3: CASSDQGRVWNEQYF
V: TRBV7-2; size: .; D: .; J: TRBJ1-1; DNA: TGTGCCAGCAGCTCTTGGGTTACTACGAACACTGAAGCTTTCTTT; CDR3: CASSSWVTTNTEAFF
V: TRBV5-4; size: .; D: .; J: TRBJ1-5; DNA: TGTGCCAGCAGCTCGCCCTCAGGGGCGGCGCAGCCCCAGCATTTT; CDR3: CASSSPSGAAQPQHF
V: TRBV2; size: .; D: .; J: TRBJ2-1; DNA: TGTGCCAGCACGCTACAGGGAGCTGATGAGCAGTTCTTC; CDR3: CASTLQGADEQFF
V: TRBV7-9; size: .; D: TRBD1; J: TRBJ1-2; DNA: TGTGCCAGCAGCCCAGGCGACAGGGAATATTATGGCTACACCTTC; CDR3: CASSPGDREYYGYTF
V: TRBV28; size: .; D: TRBD1; J: TRBJ2-7; DNA: TGTGCCAGCAGTTCGACAGGGGTCCCCCACGAGCAGTACTTC; CDR3: CASSSTGVPHEQYF